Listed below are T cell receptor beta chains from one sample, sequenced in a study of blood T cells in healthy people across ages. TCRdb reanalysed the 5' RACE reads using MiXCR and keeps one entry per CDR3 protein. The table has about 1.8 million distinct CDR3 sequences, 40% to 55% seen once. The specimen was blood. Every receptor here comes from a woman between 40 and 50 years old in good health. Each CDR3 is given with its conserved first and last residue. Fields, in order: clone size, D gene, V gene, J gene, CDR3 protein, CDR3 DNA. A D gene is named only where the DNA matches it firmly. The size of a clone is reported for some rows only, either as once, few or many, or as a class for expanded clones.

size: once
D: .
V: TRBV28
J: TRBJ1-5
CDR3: CASTPIGGNQPQHF
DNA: TGTGCCAGCACTCCCATTGGGGGTAATCAGCCCCAGCATTTT

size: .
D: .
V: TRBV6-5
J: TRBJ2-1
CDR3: CASSYFSGRSAVNEQFF
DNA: TGTGCCAGCAGTTACTTTTCCGGCCGTAGTGCTGTGAATGAGCAGTTCTTC

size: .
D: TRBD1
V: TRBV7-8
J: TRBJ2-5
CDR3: CASSSSGTGKETQYF
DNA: TGTGCCAGCAGCTCCAGTGGGACAGGGAAAGAGACCCAGTACTTC

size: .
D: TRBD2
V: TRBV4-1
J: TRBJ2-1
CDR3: CASSQGLLAGNEQFF
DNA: TGCGCCAGCAGCCAAGGGTTACTAGCGGGGAATGAGCAGTTCTTC

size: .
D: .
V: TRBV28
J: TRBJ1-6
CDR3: CASSTPGTTINSPLHF
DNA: TGTGCCAGCAGTACACCCGGGACAACCATTAATTCACCCCTCCACTTT

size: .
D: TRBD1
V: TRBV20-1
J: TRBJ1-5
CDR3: CSAGRGDRDYNQPQHF
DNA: TGCAGTGCTGGGCGCGGGGACAGGGACTACAATCAGCCCCAGCATTTT

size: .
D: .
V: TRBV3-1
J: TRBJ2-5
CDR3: CASSQVSLRGYQETQYF
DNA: TGTGCCAGCAGCCAAGTGAGTCTCCGGGGGTACCAAGAGACCCAGTACTTC

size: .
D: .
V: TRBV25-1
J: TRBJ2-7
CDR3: CASSEHKHDEQYF
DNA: TGTGCCAGCAGTGAGCACAAACACGACGAGCAGTACTTC

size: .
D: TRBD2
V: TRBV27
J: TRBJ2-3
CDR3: CASRRASGATDTQYF
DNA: TGTGCCAGCAGGAGAGCTAGCGGGGCTACGGATACGCAGTATTTT

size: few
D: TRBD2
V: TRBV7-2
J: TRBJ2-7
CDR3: CASSSELTSSDEQYF
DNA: TGTGCCAGCAGCAGCGAGCTGACTAGCAGCGACGAGCAGTACTTC

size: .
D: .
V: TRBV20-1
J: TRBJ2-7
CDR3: CSAGPGTIYEQYF
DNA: TGCAGTGCGGGACCCGGGACCATCTACGAGCAGTACTTC

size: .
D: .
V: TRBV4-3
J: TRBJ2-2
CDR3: CASSQDLRQLNTGELFF
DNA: TGCGCCAGCAGCCAAGATTTACGGCAGTTGAACACCGGGGAGCTGTTTTTT

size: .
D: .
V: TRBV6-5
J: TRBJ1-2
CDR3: CASSYSGVSQNYGYTF
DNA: TGTGCCAGCAGTTATTCGGGGGTTTCCCAAAACTATGGCTACACCTTC

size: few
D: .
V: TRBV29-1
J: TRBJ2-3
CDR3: CSPTLVAGDTQYF
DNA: TGCAGCCCCACTTTAGTGGCGGGGGATACGCAGTATTTT

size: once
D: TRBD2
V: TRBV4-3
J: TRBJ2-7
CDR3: CASSQDSRGGSRNEQYF
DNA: TGCGCCAGCAGCCAAGATAGTCGGGGGGGCTCGAGGAATGAGCAGTACTTC

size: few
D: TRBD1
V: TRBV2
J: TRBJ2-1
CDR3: CASSDGPAGGHEQFF
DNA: TGTGCCAGCAGTGACGGGCCGGCAGGGGGACATGAGCAGTTCTTC

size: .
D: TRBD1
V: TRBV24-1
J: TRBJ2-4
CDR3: CATYPLTGGNKNIQYF
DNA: TGTGCCACCTATCCTTTGACAGGGGGCAACAAAAACATTCAGTACTTC

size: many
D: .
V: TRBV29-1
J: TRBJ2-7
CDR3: CSVETVNYEQYF
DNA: TGCAGCGTTGAAACCGTGAACTACGAGCAGTACTTC

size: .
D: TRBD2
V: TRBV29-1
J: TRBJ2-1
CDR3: CSVTGTSGGALSYNEQFF
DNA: TGCAGCGTTACCGGGACTAGCGGGGGGGCCCTTAGCTACAATGAGCAGTTCTTC

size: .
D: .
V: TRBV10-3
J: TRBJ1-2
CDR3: CASSESLTYGYTF
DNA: TGTGCCAGCAGTGAGTCCCTCACCTATGGCTACACCTTC

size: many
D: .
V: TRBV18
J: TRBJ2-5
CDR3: CASSLGQGEETQYF
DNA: TGTGCCAGCAGCTTAGGCCAGGGAGAGGAGACCCAGTACTTC

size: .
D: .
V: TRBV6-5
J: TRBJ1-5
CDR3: CASSQEPGSNQPQHF
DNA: TGTGCCAGCAGTCAAGAACCGGGGAGCAATCAGCCCCAGCATTTT

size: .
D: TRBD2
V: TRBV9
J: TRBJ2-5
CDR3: CASSVEDSGDEQYF
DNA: TGTGCCAGCAGCGTAGAGGATAGCGGGGATGAGCAGTACTTC

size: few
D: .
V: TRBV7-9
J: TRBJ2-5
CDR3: CASSPQRQGGRETQYF
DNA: TGTGCCAGCAGCCCTCAAAGACAGGGAGGTCGGGAGACCCAGTACTTC

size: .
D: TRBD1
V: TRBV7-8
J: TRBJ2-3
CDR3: CASSQDRDKQYF
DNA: TGTGCCAGCAGCCAGGACAGGGACAAGCAGTATTTT

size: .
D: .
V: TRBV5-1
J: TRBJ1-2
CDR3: CASSRNGQTNGGYTF
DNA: TGCGCCAGCAGCCGAAACGGACAGACGAACGGTGGCTACACCTTC